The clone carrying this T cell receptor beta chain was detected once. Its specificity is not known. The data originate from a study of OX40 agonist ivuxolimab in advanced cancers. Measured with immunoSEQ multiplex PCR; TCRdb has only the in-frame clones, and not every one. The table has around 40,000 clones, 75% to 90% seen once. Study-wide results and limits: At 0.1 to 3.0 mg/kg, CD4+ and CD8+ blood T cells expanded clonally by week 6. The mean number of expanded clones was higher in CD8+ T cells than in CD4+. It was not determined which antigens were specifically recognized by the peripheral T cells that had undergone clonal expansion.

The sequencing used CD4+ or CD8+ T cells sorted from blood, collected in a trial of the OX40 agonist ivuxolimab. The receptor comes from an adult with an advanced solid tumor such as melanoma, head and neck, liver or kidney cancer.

The CDR3 sequence is CASTVGTGGTEAFF. In DNA form, the CDR3 reads TGTGCCAGCACCGTCGGGACAGGAGGCACTGAAGCTTTCTTT. This chain joins TRBV7-9 and TRBJ1-1; 8 nucleotides match TRBD1. Germline CDR1 is SEHNR and CDR2 is FQNEAQ (reference sequence). The CDR3 consists of 14 residues. V lost 7 bases and J lost 4; bases outside the gene matches: 8.